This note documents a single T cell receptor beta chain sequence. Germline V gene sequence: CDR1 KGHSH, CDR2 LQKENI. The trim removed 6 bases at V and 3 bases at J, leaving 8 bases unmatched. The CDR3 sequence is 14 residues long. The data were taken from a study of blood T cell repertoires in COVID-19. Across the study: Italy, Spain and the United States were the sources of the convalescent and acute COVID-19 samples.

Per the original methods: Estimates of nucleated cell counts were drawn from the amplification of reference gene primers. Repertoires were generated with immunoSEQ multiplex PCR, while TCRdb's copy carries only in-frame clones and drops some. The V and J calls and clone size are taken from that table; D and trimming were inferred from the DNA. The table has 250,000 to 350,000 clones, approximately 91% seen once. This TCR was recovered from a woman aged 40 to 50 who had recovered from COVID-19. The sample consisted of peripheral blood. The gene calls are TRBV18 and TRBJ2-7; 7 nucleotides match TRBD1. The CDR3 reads CASSRTGVDYEQYF. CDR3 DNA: TGTGCCAGCTCCCGAACAGGGGTGGACTACGAGCAGTACTTC.